This T cell receptor beta chain was recovered during a study of shared clonotypes between healthy human individuals. Only in-frame clones appear in the TCRdb table, and some are missing; sequencing was by immunoSEQ multiplex PCR. The sample holds around 2,000,000 clones; 85% to 95% are singletons and the top ten take 0.13%. Trimming left V 7 bases short and J 1 base short, with 9 bases between. The CDR3 sequence is 13 residues long. Germline-derived CDR1 and CDR2 are LNHNV and YYDKDF (reference sequence). The chain recombines TRBV15 with TRBJ2-3; D is unresolved. The clonotype originates from a man aged 18-30 years in good health. The sequencing input was naive CD4+ T cells sorted from blood. Subset of the sample: CD45RA+ positively selected. The CDR3 DNA follows: TGTGCCACCAACCCTTCCGGCACAGATACGCAGTATTTT. Its protein product is CATNPSGTDTQYF.